The entry below gives a single T cell receptor (beta chain) sequence along with its context. No antigen is known for it. There are no base qualities to consult, and no much larger clone falls within one base. The method was the immunoSEQ multiplex PCR assay. Sourced from immuneACCESS, this table was stored by TCRdb with only in-frame sequences that have V and J called. A share of the clones is absent; for the studies checked, an unresolved V gene accounts for under half, and the remainder has no known explanation. The table for this sample lists 80,000 to 100,000 clones; about nine tenths of them were counted only once. The top ten hold just over 0.75% of the sample. The data belong to a study of T cell changes during pregnancy in multiple sclerosis (dated by TCRdb to about 2019). For context, the study as a whole: Changes in the T cell repertoire over the course of pregnancy were examined in this study in women with multiple sclerosis.

According to the germline V gene, CDR1 reads SGHTS and CDR2 reads YDEGEE. After removal of 3 bases from V and 7 bases from J, the junction retains 5 bases not matched to a gene. The CDR3 goes from the cysteine to the phenylalanine over 15 residues. Just the 45-base CDR3 DNA is kept, in frame starting at base 1. Sequencing was performed on peripheral blood, taken in the second trimester of pregnancy. This clonotype was sampled from a female donor in good health, enrolled as a control in a pregnancy study. Rearrangement joined TRBV5-8 to TRBJ1-5, and TRBD1 aligns with 12 junction nucleotides. The CDR3 region: CASSSGQGARQPQHF. The sequenced DNA is TGTGCCAGCAGCTCGGGACAGGGGGCAAGACAGCCCCAGCATTTT.